One T cell receptor (beta chain) is described in this entry. The target of this receptor is not known. Nothing much larger sits one base from this clone, and base qualities are not available. The sample belongs to a study of cytomegalovirus exposure and HLA in healthy donors (dated by TCRdb to between 2016 and 2019). Describing the broader study: An earlier analysis of some 600 of the donors reported about 280 Gb of sequence data and around 120 million unique TCR beta sequences obtained from roughly 170 million T cells. On average, 235,054 unique TCR beta nucleotide sequences were sequenced per donor among a few hundred genotyped donors of the cohort, with 15% to 20% of those sequences being non-productive. Roughly 290 gigabases of sequencing data and around 80 million unique TCR sequences made up an early release that covered approximately 650 HLA-typed donors. High-throughput TCR immunosequencing, statistical association of individual TCRs with disease status, and machine learning were combined to predict cytomegalovirus infection status. The study profiled the T cell repertoires of hundreds of subjects by immunosequencing and related them to cytomegalovirus serostatus. In addition to the first cohort of about 650 subjects, a separate validation cohort of under 150 different subjects was used. Alongside the repertoire data, information on donor age, sex, ethnicity and CMV serostatus was compiled. In a later genetic analysis, genome-wide SNP genotypes for about three fifths of the 666 donors were used, and that subset was treated as a discovery cohort. A later analysis re-examined previously published TCR beta repertoires from roughly 720 donors and added high-resolution HLA genotyping to investigate patterns of TCR occurrence. The aim of the study was to test whether cataloging public T cell receptors could identify signatures of past pathogen exposure. Every discovery cohort repertoire had been produced on one sequencing platform. In an earlier analysis of roughly 600 of the donors, high-throughput TCR beta sequencing was used to judge whether each TCR beta V gene segment behaved as functional or pseudogenic. Because of strong linkage in the cohort, 5 or 6 DR-DQ haplotypes were treated as single units for association and clustering. Typing coverage differed by locus: A, B, C, DRB1 and DQB1 were typed in about 620-630 donors, DQA1 in 500 to 550, DPA1 in around 580, and DPB1 in around 440. Rather than drawing on any new phenotypic data, the later analysis identified candidate immune exposures from TCR beta sequences and the way those sequences occurred across donors. HLA typing covered class I and class II loci at four-digit resolution. Among the roughly 400 genotyped donors, 81% belonged to the genetic ancestry cluster associated with self-reported Caucasian donors.

CDR1 SGHTA and CDR2 FQGNSA are derived from the germline V gene. The CDR3 numbers 15 residues from cysteine through phenylalanine. Of all the DNA, just the CDR3 is kept, 45 bases in frame from base 1. A distance of 14 bases separates the germline ends of V and J, which lose 5 bases and 3 bases respectively. The library relied on the immunoSEQ multiplex PCR assay. For the multiplex PCR, a mixture combining 60 forward primers for TCR Vbeta segments and 13 reverse primers for TCR Jbeta segments was used. A multiplex PCR assay on genomic DNA amplified the CDR3 region of rearranged TCR beta genes. The Illumina HiSeq System was used to sequence the amplified TCR beta libraries as 87-base-pair reads. Per the authors' processing: In a later analysis, tens of millions of unique TCR beta chains were counted across the 500 to 700 repertoires, and roughly 11 million of these chains were shared by at least two donors. Raw reads were error-corrected and collapsed into unique sequences by a nearest-neighbor algorithm in which closely related sequences were merged to remove PCR and sequencing errors. CDR3 sequences were aligned to IMGT reference sequences to assign V, D and J gene segments. Each retained sequence needed at least a six-nucleotide match to both a V gene segment and a J gene segment. Rearrangements were classified as productive when the CDR3 lacked stop codons and remained in frame with V and J, and all other rearrangements were classified as non-productive. Following IMGT convention, CDR3 was defined as the stretch from the second conserved V-encoded cysteine up to the conserved J-encoded phenylalanine. The earlier analysis of about 610 of the donors excluded any sequence lacking an unambiguous match to a single V gene segment. An earlier analysis of almost 600 of the donors classified V segments as functional when productive rearrangements were above 56.7% and as segregating when the standard deviation between donors was above 5%. A statistical classification framework was built for diagnosing cytomegalovirus status from the catalog of TCR beta chain sequences. V and J gene assignment, in a later analysis, came from comparing TCR nucleotide sequences with IMGT/GENE-DB human TR gene sequences. Using the TCRdist pipeline, a later analysis assigned CDR3 sequences along with most-parsimonious VDJ recombination scenarios. In a later analysis, each TCR beta chain was defined by its CDR3 amino acid sequence together with its V-gene family, and reads lacking a unique V-gene family were excluded. In a later analysis, 450 to 600 highly shared, low-generation-probability nucleotide sequences were removed to address suspected cross-contamination and a sequencing artifact. A later analysis calculated a clonal expansion index for each public chain from normalized within-repertoire ranks of inferred template counts. In a later analysis, generation probabilities were computed using a VDJ recombination model fitted to out-of-frame rearrangements, and the results were checked against IGoR. A later analysis scored TCR-TCR, TCR-HLA and TCR-CMV co-occurrence with hypergeometric tests, applying a repertoire-size bias correction to TCR pairs. A later analysis estimated false discovery rates by permuting HLA or CMV assignments 20 times. In a later analysis, co-occurring TCRs were grouped using DBSCAN, and TCRdist sequence similarity was added for clustering within HLA-allele-positive subsets. Repertoires with fewer than 30,000 or more than 120,000 public chains were left out of co-occurrence clustering, as were about 5 repertoires with anomalous nucleotide sharing. As stored in TCRdb, this immuneACCESS dataset retains in-frame rearrangements with V and J assigned. A fraction of the clones does not appear; measured against another copy, unresolved V genes explain less than half of the discrepancy, and the remainder lacks a known reason. V and J calls and clone size come straight from that table; D and trimming were deduced from the DNA. A total of some 140,000 clones appear in this sample, around two thirds of them only once. Of the sample, about 4.3% falls within the top ten clones.

In total, approximately 700 healthy bone marrow donors made up the cohort. At the time of sampling, every cohort member was nominally healthy, though immune exposures that went unrecorded were likely present. The donor was CMV seropositive and was included in the group of 250 to 300 seropositive cohort members. A peripheral blood sample was collected from each donor, and TCR beta sequencing was performed on peripheral blood mononuclear cells. The Qiagen DNeasy Blood Extraction Kit was used to extract genomic DNA from the blood cell samples. What the study reported, not specific to this receptor: In a later genetic analysis, a missense DCLRE1C variant was associated with V-gene and J-gene trimming of TCR beta chains, and the association was replicated in an independent cohort. According to a later analysis, most CMV-associated TCR beta chains appeared to be HLA-restricted, and the HLA associations seemed to be driven largely by CMV exposure. According to a later analysis, TCR association rates differed among HLA loci, with DRB1 alleles showing the most associated TCRs and HLA-C alleles showing the fewest. A few of the identified cytomegalovirus-associated TCR beta chains were confirmed in vitro to be specific for cytomegalovirus antigens. CMV serostatus was the only immune exposure information available for the cohort. Presence/absence analyses assumed roughly uniform sequencing depth across donors, an assumption that may not hold. According to a later genetic analysis, donors in an Asian-associated ancestry cluster had fewer N-insertions in productive TCRs than the roughly 670-donor mean. A cluster of highly shared sequence variants was judged likely to be a technical artifact of the sequencing pipeline. The authors suggested that the approach could potentially be extended to other disease states and immunological phenotypes. The study listed 150 to 200 TCR beta chains as associated with cytomegalovirus. A later analysis associated approximately 17,000 TCR beta sequences with specific HLA alleles at a false discovery rate of 0.05. Linkage disequilibrium might explain the correlated functional status among segregating V segments, but an unknown experimental factor could not be excluded. In a later analysis, several top co-occurrence clusters were reported to appear linked to parvovirus B19, influenza, CMV and Epstein-Barr virus. Some IMGT-functional V segments, including TRBV6-2 and TRBV6-3, could not be told apart with the 87-base-pair reads, so those segments were excluded. A later analysis found that HLA-associated TCR beta chains were more clonally expanded and had lower generation probabilities than equally common non-associated chains. Because some donors lacked HLA typing at each locus, the association tests relied only on the typed subset. Strong co-occurrence of HLA alleles, especially DR and DQ, made assigning TCR associations to individual alleles difficult. About 15 rarely observed V segments, including chromosome 9 orphons, were excluded from the earlier analysis of 550 to 700 of the donors because counts were too low. The classifier was reported to diagnose cytomegalovirus status with high specificity and sensitivity in both the original cohort and the validation cohort. Most TCR sequences were observed very rarely across donors, whereas some public TCRs were present in many individuals. In an earlier analysis of over 550 of the donors, most TCR beta V segments were observed in productive rearrangements about 90% or about 30% of the time, broadly matching IMGT annotations. This cohort had only TCR beta chains sequenced, and the lack of alpha or paired-chain data limited which features could be detected. A further reported finding was that TCR beta sequences accurately predicted the HLA-A and HLA-B alleles for most subjects in the first cohort.

The specimen sequenced was PBMCs. The TCR comes from a young man in good health and CMV-seropositive. This chain joins TRBV7-2 to TRBJ1-5, with the D gene call left open. The nucleotide sequence reads as follows: TGTGCCAGCAGCCTGAGGTTGGGAGACAATCAGCCCCAGCATTTT. It specifies CASSLRLGDNQPQHF. Outside the CDR3, residues come from the reference TRBV7-2 and TRBJ1-5 proteins, so the full variable domain is: GAGVSQSPSNKVTEKGKDVELRCDPISGHTALYWYRQSLGQGLEFLIYFQGNSAPDKSGLPSDRFSAERTGGSVSTLTIQRTQQEDSAVYLCASSLRLGDNQPQHFGDGTRLSIL.